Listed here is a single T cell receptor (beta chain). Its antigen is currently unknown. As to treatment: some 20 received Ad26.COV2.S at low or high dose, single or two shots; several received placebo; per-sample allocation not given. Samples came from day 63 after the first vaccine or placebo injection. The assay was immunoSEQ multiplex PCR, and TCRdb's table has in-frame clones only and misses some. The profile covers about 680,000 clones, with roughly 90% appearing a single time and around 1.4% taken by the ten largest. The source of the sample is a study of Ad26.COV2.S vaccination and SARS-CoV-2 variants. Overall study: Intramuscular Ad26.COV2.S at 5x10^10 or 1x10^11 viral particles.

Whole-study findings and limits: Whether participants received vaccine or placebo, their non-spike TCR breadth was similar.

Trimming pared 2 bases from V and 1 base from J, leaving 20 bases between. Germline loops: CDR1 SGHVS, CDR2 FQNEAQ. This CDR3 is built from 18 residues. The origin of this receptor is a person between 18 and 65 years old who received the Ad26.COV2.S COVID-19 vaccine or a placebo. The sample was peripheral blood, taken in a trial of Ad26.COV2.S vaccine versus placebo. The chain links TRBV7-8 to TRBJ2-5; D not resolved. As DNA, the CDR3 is TGTGCCAGCAGCTTATTATTCCCGATGGTAGCCTCCCAAGAGACCCAGTACTTC. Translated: CASSLLFPMVASQETQYF. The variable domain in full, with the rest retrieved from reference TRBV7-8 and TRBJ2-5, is GAGVSQSPRYKVAKRGQDVALRCDPISGHVSLFWYQQALGQGPEFLTYFQNEAQLDKSGLPSDRFFAERPEGSVSTLKIQRTQQEDSAVYLCASSLLFPMVASQETQYFGPGTRLLVL.